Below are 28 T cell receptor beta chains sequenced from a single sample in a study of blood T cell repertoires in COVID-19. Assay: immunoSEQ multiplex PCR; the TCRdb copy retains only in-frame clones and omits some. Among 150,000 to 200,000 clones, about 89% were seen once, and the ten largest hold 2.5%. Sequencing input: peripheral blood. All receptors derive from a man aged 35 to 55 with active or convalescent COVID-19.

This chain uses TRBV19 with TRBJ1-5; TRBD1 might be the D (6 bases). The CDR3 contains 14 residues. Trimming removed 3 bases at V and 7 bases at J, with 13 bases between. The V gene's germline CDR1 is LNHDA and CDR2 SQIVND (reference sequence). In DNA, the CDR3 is TGTGCCAGTAGTATTGACAGGTTCGTCCAGCCCCAGCATTTT. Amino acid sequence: CASSIDRFVQPQHF.

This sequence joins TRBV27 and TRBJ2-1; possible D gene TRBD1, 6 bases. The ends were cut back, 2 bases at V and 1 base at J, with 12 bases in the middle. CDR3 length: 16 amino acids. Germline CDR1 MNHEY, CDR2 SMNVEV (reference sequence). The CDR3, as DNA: TGTGCCAGCAGTTTACAGGGGACCCTATCCTACAATGAGCAGTTCTTC. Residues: CASSLQGTLSYNEQFF.

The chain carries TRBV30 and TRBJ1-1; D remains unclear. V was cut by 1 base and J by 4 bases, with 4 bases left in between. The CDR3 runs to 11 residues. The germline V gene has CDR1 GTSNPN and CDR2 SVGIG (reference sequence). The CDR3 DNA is TGTGCCTGGAGTGGGCTCACTGAAGCTTTCTTT. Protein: CAWSGLTEAFF.

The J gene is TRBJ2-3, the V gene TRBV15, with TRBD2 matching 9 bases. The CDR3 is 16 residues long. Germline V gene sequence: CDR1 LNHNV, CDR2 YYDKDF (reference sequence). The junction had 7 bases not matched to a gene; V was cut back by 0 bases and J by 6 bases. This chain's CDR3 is CATSRDPRGGTDTQYF. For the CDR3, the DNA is TGTGCCACCAGCAGAGATCCGCGGGGGGGGACTGATACGCAGTATTTT.

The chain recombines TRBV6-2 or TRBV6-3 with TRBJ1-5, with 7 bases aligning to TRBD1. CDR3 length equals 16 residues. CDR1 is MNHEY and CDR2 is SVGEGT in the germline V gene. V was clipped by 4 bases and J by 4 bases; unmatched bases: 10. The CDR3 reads CASSSGQEHKNQPQHF. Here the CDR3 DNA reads TGTGCCAGCAGTTCTGGACAGGAACATAAAAATCAGCCCCAGCATTTT.

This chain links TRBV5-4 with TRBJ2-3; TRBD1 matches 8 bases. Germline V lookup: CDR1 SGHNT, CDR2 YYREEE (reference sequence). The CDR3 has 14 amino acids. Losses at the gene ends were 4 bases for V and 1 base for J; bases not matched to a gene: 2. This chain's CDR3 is CASSPGQGTDTQYF. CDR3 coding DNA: TGTGCCAGCAGCCCGGGACAGGGCACAGATACGCAGTATTTT.

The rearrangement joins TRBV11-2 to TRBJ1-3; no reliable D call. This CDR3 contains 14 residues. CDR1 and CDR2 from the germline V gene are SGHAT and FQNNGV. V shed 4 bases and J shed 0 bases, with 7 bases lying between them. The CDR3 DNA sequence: TGTGCCAGCAGCTCGCGGAACTCTGGAAACACCATATATTTT. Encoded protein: CASSSRNSGNTIYF.

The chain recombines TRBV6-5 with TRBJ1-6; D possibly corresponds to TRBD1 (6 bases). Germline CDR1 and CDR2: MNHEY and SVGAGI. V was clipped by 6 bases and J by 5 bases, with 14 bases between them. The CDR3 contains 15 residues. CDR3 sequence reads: CASRRGAGNNSPLHF. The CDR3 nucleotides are TGTGCCAGCAGGCGGGGGGCAGGTAATAATTCACCCCTCCACTTT.

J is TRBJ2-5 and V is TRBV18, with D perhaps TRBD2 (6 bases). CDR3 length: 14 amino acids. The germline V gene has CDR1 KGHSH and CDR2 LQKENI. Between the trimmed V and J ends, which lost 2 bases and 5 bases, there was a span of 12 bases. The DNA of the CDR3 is TGTGCCAGCTCACCAGTGGGGGGATCGGAGACCCAGTACTTC. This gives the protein CASSPVGGSETQYF. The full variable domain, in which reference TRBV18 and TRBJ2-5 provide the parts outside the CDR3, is NAGVMQNPRHLVRRRGQEARLRCSPMKGHSHVYWYRQLPEEGLKFMVYLQKENIIDESGMPKERFSAEFPKEGPSILRIQQVVRGDSAAYFCASSPVGGSETQYFGPGTRLLVL.

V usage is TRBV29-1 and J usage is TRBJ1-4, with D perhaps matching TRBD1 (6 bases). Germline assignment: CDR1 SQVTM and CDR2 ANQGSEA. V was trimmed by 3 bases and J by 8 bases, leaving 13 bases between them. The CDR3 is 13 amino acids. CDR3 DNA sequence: TGCAGCGTTGAGAAAACAGGGAACGAAAAACTGTTTTTT. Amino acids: CSVEKTGNEKLFF.

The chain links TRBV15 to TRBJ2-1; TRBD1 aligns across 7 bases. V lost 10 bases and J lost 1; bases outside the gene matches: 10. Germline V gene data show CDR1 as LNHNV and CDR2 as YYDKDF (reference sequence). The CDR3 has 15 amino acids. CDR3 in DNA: TGTGCCATCCAAAAGGACAGGACGTCCTACAATGAGCAGTTCTTC. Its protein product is CAIQKDRTSYNEQFF.

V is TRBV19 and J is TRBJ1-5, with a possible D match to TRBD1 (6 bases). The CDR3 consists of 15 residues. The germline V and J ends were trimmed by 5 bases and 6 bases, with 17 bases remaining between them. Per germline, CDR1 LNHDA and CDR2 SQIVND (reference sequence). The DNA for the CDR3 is TGTGCCAGTAGTGCCGTTGAAGGGGGGGGTCAGCCCCAGCATTTT. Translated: CASSAVEGGGQPQHF.

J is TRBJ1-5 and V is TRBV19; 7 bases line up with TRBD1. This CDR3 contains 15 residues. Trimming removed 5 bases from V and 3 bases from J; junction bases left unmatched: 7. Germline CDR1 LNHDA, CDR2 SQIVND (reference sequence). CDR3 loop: CASSSGTVPNQPQHF. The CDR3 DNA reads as TGTGCCAGTAGTTCCGGGACAGTGCCCAATCAGCCCCAGCATTTT.

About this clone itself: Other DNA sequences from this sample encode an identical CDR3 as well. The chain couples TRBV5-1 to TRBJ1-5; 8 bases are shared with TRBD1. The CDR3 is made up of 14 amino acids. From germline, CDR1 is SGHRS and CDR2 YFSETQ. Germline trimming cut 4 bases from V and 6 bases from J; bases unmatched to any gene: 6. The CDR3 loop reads CASSPGQGGQPQHF. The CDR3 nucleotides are TGCGCCAGCAGCCCCGGACAGGGAGGTCAGCCCCAGCATTTT.

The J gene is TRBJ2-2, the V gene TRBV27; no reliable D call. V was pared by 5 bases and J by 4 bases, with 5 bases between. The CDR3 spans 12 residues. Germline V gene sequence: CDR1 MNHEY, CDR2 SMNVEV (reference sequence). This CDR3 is CASSPVTGELFF. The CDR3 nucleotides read TGTGCCAGCAGTCCAGTCACCGGGGAGCTGTTTTTT.

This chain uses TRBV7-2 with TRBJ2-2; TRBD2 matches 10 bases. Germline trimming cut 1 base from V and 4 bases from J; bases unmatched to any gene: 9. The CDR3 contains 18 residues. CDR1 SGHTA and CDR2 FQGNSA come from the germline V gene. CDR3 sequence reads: CASSLEERGGSGTGELFF. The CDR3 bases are TGTGCCAGCAGCTTAGAGGAGCGGGGGGGCTCGGGCACCGGGGAGCTGTTTTTT.

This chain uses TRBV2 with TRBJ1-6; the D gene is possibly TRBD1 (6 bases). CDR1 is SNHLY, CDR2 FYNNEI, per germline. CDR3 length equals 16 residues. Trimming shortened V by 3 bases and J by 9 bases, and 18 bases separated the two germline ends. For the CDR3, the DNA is TGTGCCAGCAGTGACCTTGACAGACAGGAACCTTCACCCCTCCACTTT. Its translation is CASSDLDRQEPSPLHF.

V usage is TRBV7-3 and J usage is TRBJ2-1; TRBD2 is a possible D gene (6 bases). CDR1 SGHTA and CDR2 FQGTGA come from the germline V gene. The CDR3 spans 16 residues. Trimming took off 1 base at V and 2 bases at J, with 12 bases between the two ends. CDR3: CASSLNPGEAYNEQFF. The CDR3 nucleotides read TGTGCCAGCAGCTTAAATCCGGGGGAGGCCTACAATGAGCAGTTCTTC.

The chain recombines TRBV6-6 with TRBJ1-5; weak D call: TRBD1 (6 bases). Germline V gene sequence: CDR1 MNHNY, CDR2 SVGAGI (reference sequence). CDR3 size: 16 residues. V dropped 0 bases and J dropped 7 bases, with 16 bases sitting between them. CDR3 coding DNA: TGTGCCAGCAGTTACTCGAGGGCAGGGGCAGGCCAGCCCCAGCATTTT. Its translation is CASSYSRAGAGQPQHF.

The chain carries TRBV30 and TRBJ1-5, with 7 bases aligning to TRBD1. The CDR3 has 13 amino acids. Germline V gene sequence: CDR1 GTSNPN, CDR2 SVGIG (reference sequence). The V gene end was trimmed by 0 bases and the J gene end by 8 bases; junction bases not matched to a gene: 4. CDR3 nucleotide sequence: TGTGCCTGGAGTGTAGAGGGGGCAAAGCCCCAGCATTTT. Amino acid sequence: CAWSVEGAKPQHF.

CDR3 nucleotide sequence: TGTGCCAGCAGCAAAGCGCTCCGGGGGGGTCAGCCCCAGCATTTT. Residues: CASSKALRGGQPQHF. The chain couples TRBV21-1 to TRBJ1-5. TRBV21-1 is listed as a pseudogene. The CDR3 covers 15 residues.

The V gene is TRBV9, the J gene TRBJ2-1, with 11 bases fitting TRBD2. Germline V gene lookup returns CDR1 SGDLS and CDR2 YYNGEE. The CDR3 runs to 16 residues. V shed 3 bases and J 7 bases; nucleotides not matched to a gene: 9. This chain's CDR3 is CASSAYSGGARNEQFF. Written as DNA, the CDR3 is TGTGCCAGCAGCGCGTATAGCGGGGGGGCCCGGAATGAGCAGTTCTTC. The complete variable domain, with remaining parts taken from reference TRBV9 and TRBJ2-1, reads DSGVTQTPKHLITATGQRVTLRCSPRSGDLSVYWYQQSLDQGLQFLIQYYNGEERAKGNILERFSAQQFPDLHSELNLSSLELGDSALYFCASSAYSGGARNEQFFGPGTRLTVL.

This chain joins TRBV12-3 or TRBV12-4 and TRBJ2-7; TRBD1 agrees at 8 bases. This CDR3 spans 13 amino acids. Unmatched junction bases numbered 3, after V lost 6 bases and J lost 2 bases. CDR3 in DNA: TGTGCCAGCAGCCCGGGACAGGCCTACGAGCAGTACTTC. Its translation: CASSPGQAYEQYF.

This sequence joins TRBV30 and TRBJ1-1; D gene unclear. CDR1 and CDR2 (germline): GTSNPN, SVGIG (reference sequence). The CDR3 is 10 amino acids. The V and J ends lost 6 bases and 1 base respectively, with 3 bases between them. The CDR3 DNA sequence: TGTGCCTGCGGGAACACTGAAGCTTTCTTT. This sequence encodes CACGNTEAFF.

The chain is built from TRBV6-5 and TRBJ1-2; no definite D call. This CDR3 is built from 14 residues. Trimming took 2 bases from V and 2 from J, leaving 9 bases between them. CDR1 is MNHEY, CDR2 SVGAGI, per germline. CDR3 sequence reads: CASSYGERNYGYTF. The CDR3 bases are TGTGCCAGCAGTTACGGGGAGAGGAACTATGGCTACACCTTC.

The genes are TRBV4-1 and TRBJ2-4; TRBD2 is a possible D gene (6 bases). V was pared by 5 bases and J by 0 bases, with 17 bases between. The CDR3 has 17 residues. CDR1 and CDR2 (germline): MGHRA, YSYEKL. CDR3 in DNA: TGCGCCAGCAGCGACCCCTGGCGGGGTGTAGCCAAAAACATTCAGTACTTC. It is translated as CASSDPWRGVAKNIQYF.

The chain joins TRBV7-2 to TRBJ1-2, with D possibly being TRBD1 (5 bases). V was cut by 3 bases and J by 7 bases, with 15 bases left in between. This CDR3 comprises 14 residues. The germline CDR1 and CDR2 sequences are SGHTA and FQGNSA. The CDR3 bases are TGTGCCAGCAGCTTCCTGGGACTGCGGAGTGGCTACACCTTC. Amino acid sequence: CASSFLGLRSGYTF. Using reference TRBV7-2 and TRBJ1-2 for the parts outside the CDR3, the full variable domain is GAGVSQSPSNKVTEKGKDVELRCDPISGHTALYWYRQSLGQGLEFLIYFQGNSAPDKSGLPSDRFSAERTGGSVSTLTIQRTQQEDSAVYLCASSFLGLRSGYTFGSGTRLTVV.

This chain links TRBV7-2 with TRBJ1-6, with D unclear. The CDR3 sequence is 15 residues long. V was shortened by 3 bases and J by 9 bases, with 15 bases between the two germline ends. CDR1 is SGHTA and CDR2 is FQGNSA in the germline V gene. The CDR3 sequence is CASSFSPGTSSPLHF. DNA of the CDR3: TGTGCCAGCAGCTTCTCGCCAGGTACGAGTTCACCCCTCCACTTT.